Below, one T cell receptor beta chain is given with its context. This sample was included in a study of control samples from healthy donors and cancer patients. Method: immunoSEQ multiplex PCR; TCRdb's copy keeps in-frame clones and lacks some. Here the sample spans fewer than 200,000 clones, over 85% being singletons. Germline CDR1 and CDR2: MGHRA and YSYEKL. The CDR3 extends over 13 amino acids. Between the trimmed V and J ends, which lost 2 bases and 7 bases, there was a span of 11 bases. This chain links TRBV4-1 with TRBJ2-5; D may be TRBD2 (5 bases). The receptor was isolated from a young man in good health. The sequenced sample consisted of blood. In nucleotides, the CDR3 is TGCGCCAGCAGCCAAAGGTCAGAGGGGACCCAGTACTTC. Protein: CASSQRSEGTQYF.